The rows below give T cell receptor beta chains drawn from one sample of a study of T-cell memory formation after mild COVID-19. TCRdb re-derived calls from the 5' RACE reads in MiXCR, one entry per CDR3 protein. The table has 310,000 or so distinct CDR3 sequences, less than 20% seen once. The sample was PBMCs or a T cell subset sorted from them (not recorded which). The source of these receptors is a young man who had mild COVID-19 (a few samples of this study predate the infection). Cell type and time point are not known. The CDR3 runs from the conserved cysteine through the conserved F or W. D genes are given only for firm matches. Clone size, where shown, is once, few, many, or a class for clones that have expanded.

CDR3 length	V gene	J gene	D gene	clone size	CDR3 protein	CDR3 DNA
15	TRBV20-1	TRBJ2-3	.	few	CSARPPVLVTDTQYF	TGCAGTGCTCGCCCCCCAGTACTAGTCACAGATACGCAGTATTTT
15	TRBV5-1	TRBJ2-3	.	.	CASSSADMSTDTQYF	TGCGCCAGCAGCTCGGCCGACATGAGCACAGATACGCAGTATTTT
13	TRBV10-2	TRBJ2-5	.	few	CASSESLPETQYF	TGCGCCAGCAGTGAGTCGCTTCCAGAGACCCAGTACTTC
13	TRBV20-1	TRBJ1-2	TRBD1	.	CSGSRGLDYGYTF	TGCAGTGGATCGAGGGGGCTAGACTATGGCTACACCTTC
14	TRBV12-3/TRBV12-4	TRBJ2-5	TRBD2	.	CASRGGLALETQYF	TGTGCCAGCAGGGGGGGACTAGCGCTAGAGACCCAGTACTTC
16	TRBV5-1	TRBJ2-3	TRBD2	.	CASSFILAGGGDTQYF	TGCGCCAGCAGCTTCATACTAGCGGGGGGAGGAGATACGCAGTATTTT
16	TRBV5-1	TRBJ2-2	.	few	CASSLAPQANTGELFF	TGCGCCAGCAGCTTGGCTCCTCAAGCGAACACCGGGGAGCTGTTTTTT
15	TRBV10-3	TRBJ1-1	TRBD1	.	CAISGSRGENTEAFF	TGTGCCATCAGTGGGTCCAGGGGGGAGAACACTGAAGCTTTCTTT
12	TRBV19	TRBJ1-1	.	.	CASRKHDSEAFF	TGTGCCAGTAGAAAACATGACAGTGAAGCTTTCTTT
15	TRBV7-3	TRBJ2-1	.	.	CASSLILEGGNEQFF	TGTGCCAGCAGCTTAATACTAGAAGGGGGCAATGAGCAGTTCTTC
12	TRBV5-4	TRBJ1-2	.	few	CASSLVGVGYTF	TGTGCCAGCAGCTTGGTCGGGGTTGGCTACACCTTC
12	TRBV15	TRBJ1-6	.	few	CATSGGDSPLHF	TGTGCCACCAGCGGAGGGGATTCACCCCTCCACTTT
18	TRBV4-3	TRBJ2-1	TRBD2	.	CASSQQLPAGGYYNEQFF	TGCGCCAGCAGCCAGCAACTTCCCGCGGGGGGGTATTACAATGAGCAGTTCTTC
14	TRBV7-2	TRBJ2-5	.	few	CASSLNGLEETQYF	TGTGCCAGCAGCTTAAATGGGCTGGAAGAGACCCAGTACTTC
14	TRBV6-5	TRBJ2-2	.	.	CASSYYSDTGELFF	TGTGCCAGCAGTTACTACTCGGACACCGGGGAGCTGTTTTTT
12	TRBV12-3/TRBV12-4	TRBJ2-2	.	.	CASRPGGRELFF	TGTGCCAGCAGGCCCGGGGGCAGGGAGCTGTTTTTT
15	TRBV5-1	TRBJ2-5	TRBD1	.	CASRTGQGEQETQYF	TGCGCCAGCAGAACGGGACAGGGGGAACAAGAGACCCAGTACTTC
13	TRBV6-6	TRBJ1-2	.	.	CASSRDIEPRYTF	TGTGCCAGCAGTAGGGACATTGAACCGAGGTACACCTTC
13	TRBV30	TRBJ1-5	.	.	CAWSVLGGQPQHF	TGTGCCTGGAGTGTACTGGGAGGTCAGCCCCAGCATTTT
17	TRBV4-2	TRBJ1-3	.	few	CASSPGPSTFSGNTIYF	TGTGCCAGCAGCCCGGGACCTTCTACGTTCTCTGGAAACACCATATATTTT
16	TRBV9	TRBJ1-1	TRBD1	few	CASSELGQGAGTEAFF	TGTGCCAGCAGCGAACTCGGACAGGGGGCAGGCACTGAAGCTTTCTTT
14	TRBV3-1	TRBJ2-6	.	.	CASSPREGWRVLTF	TGTGCCAGCAGCCCGAGGGAAGGGTGGCGCGTCCTGACTTTC
14	TRBV6-6	TRBJ1-1	.	many	CASSYSWRATEAFF	TGTGCCAGCAGTTACTCGTGGAGGGCGACTGAAGCTTTCTTT
13	TRBV5-1	TRBJ2-2	.	few	CASSLQSTGELFF	TGCGCCAGCAGCCTACAATCCACCGGGGAGCTGTTTTTT
16	TRBV29-1	TRBJ2-6	TRBD1	.	CSVAGQDLSGANVLTF	TGCAGCGTTGCGGGACAGGACCTCTCTGGGGCCAACGTCCTGACTTTC
14	TRBV10-3	TRBJ2-2	.	few	CAIASGVNTGELFF	TGTGCCATCGCTTCAGGGGTGAACACCGGGGAGCTGTTTTTT
11	TRBV5-4	TRBJ2-1	.	.	CASSLTGEQFF	TGTGCCAGCAGCTTGACTGGTGAGCAGTTCTTC
14	TRBV5-1	TRBJ1-1	.	.	CASSPGERSTEAFF	TGCGCCAGCAGCCCCGGAGAGCGGAGCACTGAAGCTTTCTTT
12	TRBV29-1	TRBJ1-2	.	few	CSAQESGYGYTF	TGCAGCGCCCAAGAGTCAGGGTATGGCTACACCTTC
15	TRBV12-3/TRBV12-4	TRBJ2-1	TRBD1	many	CASSQGQGIYNEQFF	TGTGCCAGCAGCCAGGGACAGGGAATTTACAATGAGCAGTTCTTC
15	TRBV5-1	TRBJ2-2	TRBD1	.	CASNSGTGETGELFF	TGCGCCAGCAATTCCGGGACAGGGGAAACCGGGGAGCTGTTTTTT
19	TRBV5-1	TRBJ2-4	TRBD1	.	CASKPSRDRGSLAKNIQYF	TGCGCCAGCAAACCAAGCCGGGACAGGGGATCCTTAGCCAAAAACATTCAGTACTTC
15	TRBV11-2	TRBJ2-1	TRBD2	.	CASSLVGTSGNEQFF	TGTGCCAGCAGCTTAGTTGGGACTAGTGGCAATGAGCAGTTCTTC
15	TRBV6-5	TRBJ2-3	.	many	CASSPWTAVADTQYF	TGTGCCAGCAGTCCATGGACCGCAGTAGCAGATACGCAGTATTTT
16	TRBV5-1	TRBJ2-1	TRBD1	many	CASSPRGQGALNEQFF	TGCGCCAGCAGCCCGAGGGGGCAGGGGGCGCTCAATGAGCAGTTCTTC
19	TRBV5-1	TRBJ1-6	.	few	CASSLVGLGESSYNSPLHF	TGCGCCAGCAGCTTGGTCGGACTCGGGGAAAGTTCCTATAATTCACCCCTCCACTTT
16	TRBV5-1	TRBJ1-1	TRBD1	few	CASSPGGQYMNTEAFF	TGCGCCAGCAGCCCCGGGGGACAGTATATGAACACTGAAGCTTTCTTT
17	TRBV7-9	TRBJ2-3	TRBD2	.	CASSWTSGGSSTDTQYF	TGTGCCAGCAGCTGGACTAGCGGGGGGTCTAGCACAGATACGCAGTATTTT
15	TRBV24-1	TRBJ2-5	.	few	CATSDKTGFQETQYF	TGTGCCACCAGTGATAAGACAGGCTTTCAAGAGACCCAGTACTTC
12	TRBV6-6	TRBJ1-5	.	.	CASSYETQPQHF	TGTGCCAGCAGTTACGAGACCCAGCCCCAGCATTTT
15	TRBV4-3	TRBJ2-1	.	.	CASSQEPSGVSEQFF	TGCGCCAGCAGCCAAGAGCCAAGCGGAGTTTCTGAGCAGTTCTTC
15	TRBV18	TRBJ2-1	.	few	CASSPGAPLYNEQFF	TGTGCCAGCTCACCGGGGGCCCCCCTCTACAATGAGCAGTTCTTC
16	TRBV5-1	TRBJ2-1	TRBD2	few	CASSFSASGDNNEQFF	TGCGCCAGCAGCTTCTCGGCTAGCGGGGATAACAATGAGCAGTTCTTC
14	TRBV20-1	TRBJ2-3	.	few	CSARQGASTDTQYF	TGCAGTGCCAGGCAGGGAGCTAGCACAGATACGCAGTATTTT
14	TRBV5-1	TRBJ2-1	.	few	CASSPRDIGNEQFF	TGCGCCAGCAGCCCCCGGGACATTGGCAATGAGCAGTTCTTC
15	TRBV5-1	TRBJ2-1	.	many	CASSFGGRGNNEQFF	TGCGCCAGCAGCTTCGGGGGCAGGGGTAACAATGAGCAGTTCTTC
15	TRBV7-2	TRBJ1-2	.	few	CASSLDGQHNYGYTF	TGTGCCAGCAGCTTAGACGGACAGCATAACTATGGCTACACCTTC
16	TRBV12-3/TRBV12-4	TRBJ1-5	TRBD1	few	CASSAEDRVRGSPQHF	TGTGCCAGCAGTGCAGAAGACAGGGTCAGGGGCTCGCCCCAGCATTTT
13	TRBV4-3	TRBJ1-2	.	few	CASSYRGRDGYTF	TGCGCCAGCAGCTACCGGGGTAGGGATGGCTACACCTTC
15	TRBV11-3	TRBJ2-5	TRBD1	.	CASSLGQGAGETQYF	TGTGCCAGCAGCTTGGGACAGGGAGCGGGGGAGACCCAGTACTTC
15	TRBV4-3	TRBJ1-1	.	.	CASSQQGRWNTEAFF	TGCGCCAGCAGCCAACAGGGCAGGTGGAACACTGAAGCTTTCTTT
15	TRBV5-1	TRBJ1-3	.	.	CASSFMGDSGNTIYF	TGCGCCAGCAGCTTTATGGGGGACTCTGGAAACACCATATATTTT
15	TRBV12-3/TRBV12-4	TRBJ1-5	.	many	CASRSGVSSNQPQHF	TGTGCCAGCAGGTCAGGGGTTTCGAGCAATCAGCCCCAGCATTTT
16	TRBV7-2	TRBJ2-1	TRBD2	.	CASGRTSGGLGDEQFF	TGTGCCAGCGGACGGACTAGCGGGGGGCTGGGCGATGAGCAGTTCTTC